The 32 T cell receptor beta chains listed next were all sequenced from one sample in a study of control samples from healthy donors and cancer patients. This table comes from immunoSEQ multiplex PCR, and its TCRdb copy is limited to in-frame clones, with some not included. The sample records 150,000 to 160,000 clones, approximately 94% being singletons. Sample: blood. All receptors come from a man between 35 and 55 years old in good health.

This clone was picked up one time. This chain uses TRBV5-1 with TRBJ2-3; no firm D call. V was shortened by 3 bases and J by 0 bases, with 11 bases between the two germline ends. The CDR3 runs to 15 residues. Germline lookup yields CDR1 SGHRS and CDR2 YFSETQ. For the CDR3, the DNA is TGCGCCAGCAGCTCCCAACCGTCTAGCACAGATACGCAGTATTTT. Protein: CASSSQPSSTDTQYF.

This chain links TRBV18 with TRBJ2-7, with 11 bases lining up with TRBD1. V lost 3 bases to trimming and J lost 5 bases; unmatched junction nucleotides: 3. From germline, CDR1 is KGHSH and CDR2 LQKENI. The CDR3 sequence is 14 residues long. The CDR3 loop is CASSPGQGVNEQYF. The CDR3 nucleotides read TGTGCCAGCTCACCGGGACAGGGGGTAAACGAGCAGTACTTC.

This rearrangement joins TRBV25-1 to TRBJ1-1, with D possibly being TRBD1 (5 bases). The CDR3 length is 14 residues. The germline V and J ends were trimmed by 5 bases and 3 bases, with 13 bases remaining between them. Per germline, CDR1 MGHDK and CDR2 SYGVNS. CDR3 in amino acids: CASSLPGEHTEAFF. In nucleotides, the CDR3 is TGTGCCAGCAGTCTTCCGGGGGAACACACTGAAGCTTTCTTT.

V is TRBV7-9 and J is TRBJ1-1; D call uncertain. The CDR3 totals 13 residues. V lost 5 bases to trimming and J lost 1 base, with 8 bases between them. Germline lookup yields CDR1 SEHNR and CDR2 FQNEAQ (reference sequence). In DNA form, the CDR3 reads TGTGCCAGCAGCCCGGACGGGAACACTGAAGCTTTCTTT. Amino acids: CASSPDGNTEAFF.

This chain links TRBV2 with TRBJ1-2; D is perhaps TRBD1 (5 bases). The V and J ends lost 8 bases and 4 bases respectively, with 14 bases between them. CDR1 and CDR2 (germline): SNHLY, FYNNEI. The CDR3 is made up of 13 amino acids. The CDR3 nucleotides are TGTGCCAGCCGGACACCCCTCGGCTATGGCTACACCTTC. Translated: CASRTPLGYGYTF.

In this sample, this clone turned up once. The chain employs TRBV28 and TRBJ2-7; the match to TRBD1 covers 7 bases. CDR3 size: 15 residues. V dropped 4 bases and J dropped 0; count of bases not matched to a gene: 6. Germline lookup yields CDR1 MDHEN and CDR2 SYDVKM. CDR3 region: CASSSTGSISYEQYF. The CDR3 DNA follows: TGTGCCAGCAGTTCGACAGGGTCTATCTCCTACGAGCAGTACTTC.

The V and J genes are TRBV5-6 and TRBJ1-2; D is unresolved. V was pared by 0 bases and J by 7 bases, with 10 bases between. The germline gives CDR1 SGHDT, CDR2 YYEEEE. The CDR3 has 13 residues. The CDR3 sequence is CASSLVRAGGYTF. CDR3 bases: TGTGCCAGCAGCTTGGTTCGGGCGGGTGGCTACACCTTC.

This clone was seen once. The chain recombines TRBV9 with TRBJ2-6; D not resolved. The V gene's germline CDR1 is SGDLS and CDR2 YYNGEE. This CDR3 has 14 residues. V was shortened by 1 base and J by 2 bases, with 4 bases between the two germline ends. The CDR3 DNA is TGTGCCAGCAGCGTATTCCCTGGGGCCAACGTCCTGACTTTC. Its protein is CASSVFPGANVLTF.

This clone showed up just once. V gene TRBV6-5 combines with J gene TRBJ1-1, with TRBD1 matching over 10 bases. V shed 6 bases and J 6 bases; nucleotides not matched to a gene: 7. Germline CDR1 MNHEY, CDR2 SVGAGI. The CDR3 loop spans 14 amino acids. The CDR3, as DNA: TGTGCCAGCAGAGCGACAGGGGGCGTTGCTGAAGCTTTCTTT. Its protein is CASRATGGVAEAFF.

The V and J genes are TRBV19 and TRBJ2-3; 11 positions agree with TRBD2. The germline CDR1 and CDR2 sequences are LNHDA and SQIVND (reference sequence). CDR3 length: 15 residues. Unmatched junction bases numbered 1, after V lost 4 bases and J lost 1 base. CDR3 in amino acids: CASSTGLAGTDTQYF. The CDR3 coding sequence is TGTGCCAGTAGTACGGGACTAGCGGGCACAGATACGCAGTATTTT.

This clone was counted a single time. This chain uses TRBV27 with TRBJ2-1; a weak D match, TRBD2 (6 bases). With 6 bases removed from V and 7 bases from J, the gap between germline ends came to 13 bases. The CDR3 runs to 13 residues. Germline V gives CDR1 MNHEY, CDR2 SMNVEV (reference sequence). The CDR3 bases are TGTGCCAGCAGGGAGGGGAATAGGAATGAGCAGTTCTTC. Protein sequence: CASREGNRNEQFF.

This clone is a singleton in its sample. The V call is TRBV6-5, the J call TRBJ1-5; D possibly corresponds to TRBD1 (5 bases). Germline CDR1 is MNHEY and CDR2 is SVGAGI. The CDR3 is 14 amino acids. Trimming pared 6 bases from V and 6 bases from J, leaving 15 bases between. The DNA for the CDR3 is TGTGCCAGCAGCGGCCCCAGGGTTCGTCAGCCCCAGCATTTT. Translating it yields CASSGPRVRQPQHF.

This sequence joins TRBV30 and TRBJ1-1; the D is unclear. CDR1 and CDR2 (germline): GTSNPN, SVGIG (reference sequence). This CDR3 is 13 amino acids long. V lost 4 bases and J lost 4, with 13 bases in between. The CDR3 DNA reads TGTGCCTGGAACCCCGCTGGTGGCACTGAAGCTTTCTTT. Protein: CAWNPAGGTEAFF.

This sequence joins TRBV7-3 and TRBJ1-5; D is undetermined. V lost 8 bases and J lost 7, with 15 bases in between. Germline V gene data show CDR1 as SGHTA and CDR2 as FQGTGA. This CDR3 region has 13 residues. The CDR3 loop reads CASSEGPKQPQHF. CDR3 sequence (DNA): TGTGCCAGCTCCGAGGGCCCCAAGCAGCCCCAGCATTTT.

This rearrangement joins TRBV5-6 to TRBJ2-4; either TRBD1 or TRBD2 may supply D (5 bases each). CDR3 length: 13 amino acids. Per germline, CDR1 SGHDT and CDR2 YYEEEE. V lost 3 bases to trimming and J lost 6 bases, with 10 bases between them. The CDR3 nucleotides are TGTGCCAGCAGCTCAGGGACGGGAAACATTCAGTACTTC. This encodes CASSSGTGNIQYF. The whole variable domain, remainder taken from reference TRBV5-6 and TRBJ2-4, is DAGVTQSPTHLIKTRGQQVTLRCSPKSGHDTVSWYQQALGQGPQFIFQYYEEEERQRGNFPDRFSGHQFPNYSSELNVNALLLGDSALYLCASSSGTGNIQYFGAGTRLSVL.

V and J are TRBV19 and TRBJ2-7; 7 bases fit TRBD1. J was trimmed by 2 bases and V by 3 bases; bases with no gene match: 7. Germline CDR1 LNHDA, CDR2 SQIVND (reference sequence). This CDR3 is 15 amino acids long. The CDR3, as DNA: TGTGCCAGTAGTATCCAACAGGGGATCGCCTACGAGCAGTACTTC. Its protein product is CASSIQQGIAYEQYF. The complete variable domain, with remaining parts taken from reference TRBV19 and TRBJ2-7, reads DGGITQSPKYLFRKEGQNVTLSCEQNLNHDAMYWYRQDPGQGLRLIYYSQIVNDFQKGDIAEGYSVSREKKESFPLTVTSAQKNPTAFYLCASSIQQGIAYEQYFGPGTRLTVT.

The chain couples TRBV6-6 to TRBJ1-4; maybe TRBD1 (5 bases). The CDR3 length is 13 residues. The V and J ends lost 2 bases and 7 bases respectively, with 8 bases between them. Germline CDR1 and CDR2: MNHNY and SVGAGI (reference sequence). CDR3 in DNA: TGTGCCAGCAGTTACAGAGGGGCTGAAAAACTGTTTTTT. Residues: CASSYRGAEKLFF.

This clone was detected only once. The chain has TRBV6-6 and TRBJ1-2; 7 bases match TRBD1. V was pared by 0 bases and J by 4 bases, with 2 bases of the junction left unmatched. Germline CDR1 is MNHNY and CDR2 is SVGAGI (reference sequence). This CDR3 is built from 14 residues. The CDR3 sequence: CASSYSGTVYGYTF. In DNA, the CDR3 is TGTGCCAGCAGTTACTCAGGGACAGTCTATGGCTACACCTTC.

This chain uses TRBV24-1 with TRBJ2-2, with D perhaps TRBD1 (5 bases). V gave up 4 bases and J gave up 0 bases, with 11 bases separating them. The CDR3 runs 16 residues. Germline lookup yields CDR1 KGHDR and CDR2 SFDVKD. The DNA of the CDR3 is TGTGCCACCAGTGACCGGACACTCGCGAACACCGGGGAGCTGTTTTTT. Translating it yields CATSDRTLANTGELFF.

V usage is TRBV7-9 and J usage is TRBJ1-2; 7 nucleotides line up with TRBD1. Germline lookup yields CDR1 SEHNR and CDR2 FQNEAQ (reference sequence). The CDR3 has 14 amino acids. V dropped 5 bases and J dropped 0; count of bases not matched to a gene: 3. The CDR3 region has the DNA TGTGCCAGCAGCGGACAGGATCCTAACTATGGCTACACCTTC. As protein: CASSGQDPNYGYTF.

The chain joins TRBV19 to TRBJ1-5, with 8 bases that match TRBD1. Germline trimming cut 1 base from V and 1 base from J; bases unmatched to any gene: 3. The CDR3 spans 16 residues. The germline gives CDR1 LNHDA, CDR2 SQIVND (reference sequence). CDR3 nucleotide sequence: TGTGCCAGTAGTATAGCGTACAGGGGGAGCAATCAGCCCCAGCATTTT. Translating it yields CASSIAYRGSNQPQHF.

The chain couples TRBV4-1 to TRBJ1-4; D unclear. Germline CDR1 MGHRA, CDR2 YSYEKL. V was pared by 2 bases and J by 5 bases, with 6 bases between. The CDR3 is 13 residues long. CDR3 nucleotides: TGCGCCAGCAGCCAATGGAGGAATGAAAAACTGTTTTTT. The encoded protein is CASSQWRNEKLFF.

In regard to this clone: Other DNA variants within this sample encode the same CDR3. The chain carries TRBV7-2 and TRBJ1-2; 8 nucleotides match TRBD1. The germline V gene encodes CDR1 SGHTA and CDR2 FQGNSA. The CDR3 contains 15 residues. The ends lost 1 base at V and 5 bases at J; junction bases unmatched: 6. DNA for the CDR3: TGTGCCAGCAGCTTAGGTCCAGGGGGCCTTTATGGCTACACCTTC. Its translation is CASSLGPGGLYGYTF.

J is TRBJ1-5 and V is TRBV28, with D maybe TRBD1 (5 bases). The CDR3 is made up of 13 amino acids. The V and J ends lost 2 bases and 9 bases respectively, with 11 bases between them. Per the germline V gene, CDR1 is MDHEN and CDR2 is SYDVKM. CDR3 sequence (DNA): TGTGCCAGCAGTTTAGGGGGTAAGTGGCCCCAGCATTTT. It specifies CASSLGGKWPQHF.

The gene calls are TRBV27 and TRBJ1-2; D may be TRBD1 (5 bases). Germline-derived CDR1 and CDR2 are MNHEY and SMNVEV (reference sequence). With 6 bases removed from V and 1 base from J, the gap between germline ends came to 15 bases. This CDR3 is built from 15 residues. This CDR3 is CASRPYGDDNYGYTF. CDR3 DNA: TGTGCCAGCAGGCCCTACGGGGACGATAACTATGGCTACACCTTC.

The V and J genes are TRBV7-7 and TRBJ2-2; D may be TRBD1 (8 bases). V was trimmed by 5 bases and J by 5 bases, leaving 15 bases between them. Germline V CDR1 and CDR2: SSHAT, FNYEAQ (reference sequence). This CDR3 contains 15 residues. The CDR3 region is CASSQDREGTGELFF. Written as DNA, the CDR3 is TGTGCCAGCAGCCAGGACAGGGAGGGGACCGGGGAGCTGTTTTTT.

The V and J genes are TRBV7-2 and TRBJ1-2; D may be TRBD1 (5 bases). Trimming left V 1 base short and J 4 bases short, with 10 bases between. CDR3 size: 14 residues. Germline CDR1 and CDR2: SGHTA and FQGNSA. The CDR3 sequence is CASSLDRGSYGYTF. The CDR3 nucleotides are TGTGCCAGCAGCTTAGACCGGGGGTCCTATGGCTACACCTTC.

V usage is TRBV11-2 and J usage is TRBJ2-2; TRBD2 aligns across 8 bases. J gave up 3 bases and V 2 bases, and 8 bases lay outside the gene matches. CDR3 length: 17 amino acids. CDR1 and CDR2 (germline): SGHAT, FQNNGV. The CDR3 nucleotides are TGTGCCAGCAGCTTAATGCTCGGGGGGGGATACACCGGGGAGCTGTTTTTT. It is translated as CASSLMLGGGYTGELFF.

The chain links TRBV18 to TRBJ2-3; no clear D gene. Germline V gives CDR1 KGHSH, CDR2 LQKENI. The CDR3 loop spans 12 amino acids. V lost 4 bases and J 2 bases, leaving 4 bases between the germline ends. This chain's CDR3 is CASSRSTDTQYF. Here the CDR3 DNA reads TGTGCCAGCTCACGGTCCACAGATACGCAGTATTTT.

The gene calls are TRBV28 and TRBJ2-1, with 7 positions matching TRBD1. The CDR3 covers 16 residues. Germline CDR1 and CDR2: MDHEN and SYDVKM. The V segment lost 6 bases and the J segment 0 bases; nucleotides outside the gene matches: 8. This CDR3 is CASRSMTGSSYNEQFF. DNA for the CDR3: TGTGCCAGCAGATCAATGACAGGGAGCTCCTACAATGAGCAGTTCTTC.

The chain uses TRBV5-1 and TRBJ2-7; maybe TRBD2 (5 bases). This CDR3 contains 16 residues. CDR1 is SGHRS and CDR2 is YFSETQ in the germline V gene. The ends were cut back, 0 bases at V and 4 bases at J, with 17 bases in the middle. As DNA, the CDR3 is TGCGCCAGCAGCTTGGAACTTGGTCTAGCAGGTTACGAGCAGTACTTC. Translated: CASSLELGLAGYEQYF.

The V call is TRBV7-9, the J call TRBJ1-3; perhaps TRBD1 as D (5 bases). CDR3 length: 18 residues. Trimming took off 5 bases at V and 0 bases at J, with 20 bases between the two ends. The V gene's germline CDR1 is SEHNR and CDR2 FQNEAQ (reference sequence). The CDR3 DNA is TGTGCCAGCAGCCCAAAAGGGACTCCCTTCATCTCTGGAAACACCATATATTTT. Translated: CASSPKGTPFISGNTIYF.